This T cell receptor (beta chain) was identified during a study of blood T cell repertoires in COVID-19. For the study at large: PBMCs, B-cell-depleted T cells, or T cells provided the cDNA or gDNA that made up the material.

The method was immunoSEQ multiplex PCR; TCRdb's version includes in-frame clones alone and lacks a portion of them. The sample includes over 300,000 clones, roughly 88% of them seen just once. This clone occurred once. Participants were aged roughly 18 to 95 years, lived in under 25 US areas, and enrolled virtually. Grouping used clinical history reported by participants in a survey and questionnaire. The CDR3 sequence is 15 residues long. Per germline, CDR1 SGHTS and CDR2 YDEGEE. V shed 2 bases, J shed 6 bases, and the junction held 5 bases outside the gene matches. The source of this sequence is a woman aged 25 to 39 with acute COVID-19. The sample taken for sequencing was PBMCs or T cells enriched from blood (not recorded which). This chain connects TRBV5-8 to TRBJ2-2; 9 bases are a match to TRBD1. The CDR3 DNA sequence: TGTGCCAGCAGCTTCTACAGGGGGCTTGCCGGGGAGCTGTTTTTT. Its translation is CASSFYRGLAGELFF.